Below, 23 T cell receptor beta chains from the same sample are listed, as sequenced in a study of blood T cell repertoires in COVID-19. Here immunoSEQ multiplex PCR was the method, and the copy in TCRdb shows in-frame clones only, minus some. The table has fewer than 150,000 clones, roughly 85% seen once; the top ten hold about 13%. Sequenced sample: peripheral blood. The origin of the receptors is a human donor in a cohort sampled during active COVID-19.

This clone appeared a few times. V is TRBV30 and J is TRBJ2-7; D possibly corresponds to TRBD1 (6 bases). Trimming took 5 bases from V and 4 from J, leaving 12 bases between them. The V gene's germline CDR1 is GTSNPN and CDR2 SVGIG (reference sequence). This CDR3 comprises 12 residues. The CDR3 nucleotides read TGTGCCTGGGGGGGACACCTATACGAGCAGTACTTC. It encodes CAWGGHLYEQYF.

This clone showed up just a few times. This rearrangement joins TRBV10-3 to TRBJ2-7; no definite D call. Trimming stripped 1 base from V and 2 bases from J, with 9 bases between. The germline CDR1 and CDR2 sequences are ENHRY and SYGVKD. The CDR3 has 14 residues. The CDR3 DNA reads as TGTGCCATCAGTGAGTATTCGGGTCCCTACGAGCAGTACTTC. It codes for CAISEYSGPYEQYF.

This clone has only one observation. V usage is TRBV19 and J usage is TRBJ1-2; 9 positions match TRBD1. CDR1 and CDR2 from the germline V gene are LNHDA and SQIVND (reference sequence). This CDR3 is 15 amino acids long. Trimming at V came to 5 bases and at J to 3 bases, leaving 7 bases not matched to a gene. The DNA for the CDR3 is TGTGCCAGTAGTGACAGGGGGTACGGAGACTATGGCTACACCTTC. This codes for CASSDRGYGDYGYTF.

This sequence joins TRBV2 and TRBJ2-1, with 10 bases fitting TRBD2. From germline, CDR1 is SNHLY and CDR2 FYNNEI. This CDR3 region has 16 residues. The V and J ends lost 5 bases and 0 bases, in that order; junction bases with no gene match: 4. As DNA, the CDR3 is TGTGCCAGCAGTCGACTAGCGGGTCACTCCTACAATGAGCAGTTCTTC. Its translation is CASSRLAGHSYNEQFF.

This chain links TRBV28 with TRBJ1-5, with unresolved D. The germline CDR1 and CDR2 sequences are MDHEN and SYDVKM. The V gene lost 7 bases and the J gene lost 10 bases, with 17 bases spanning the gap. The CDR3 runs to 13 residues. The CDR3 loop is CASTQDPAKPQHF. The CDR3 DNA follows: TGTGCCAGCACCCAGGATCCGGCGAAACCCCAGCATTTT.

The table lists this clone with a few counts. The V call is TRBV28, the J call TRBJ1-1; 7 nucleotides match TRBD1. Trimming at V came to 6 bases and at J to 11 bases, leaving 6 bases not matched to a gene. Germline lookup yields CDR1 MDHEN and CDR2 SYDVKM. The CDR3 sequence is 11 residues long. CDR3 protein: CASRSTGRAFF. DNA of the CDR3: TGTGCCAGCAGGTCGACAGGGAGGGCTTTCTTT.

The CDR3 reads CASSPSGQIQAFF. CDR3 bases: TGTGCCAGCAGTCCTTCTGGACAGATCCAAGCTTTCTTT. V gene TRBV28 combines with J gene TRBJ1-1; D is possibly TRBD1 (6 bases). The germline V gene encodes CDR1 MDHEN and CDR2 SYDVKM. V was shortened by 5 bases and J by 9 bases, with 16 bases between the two germline ends. The CDR3 is 13 residues long.

The CDR3 protein is CASSADRTYEQYF. CDR3 in DNA: TGTGCCAGCAGCGCGGACAGGACCTACGAGCAGTACTTC. This sequence joins TRBV3-1 (or the pseudogene TRBV3-2) and TRBJ2-7, with 7 bases lining up with TRBD1. With V trimmed by 5 bases and J by 2 bases, 3 bases remained unmatched. The germline V gene encodes CDR1 LGHDT and CDR2 YNNKEL (reference sequence). This CDR3 contains 13 residues.

This chain uses TRBV9 with TRBJ2-7; D is perhaps TRBD2 (6 bases). V was clipped by 0 bases and J by 3 bases, with 10 bases between them. Germline V CDR1 and CDR2: SGDLS, YYNGEE. The CDR3 consists of 14 residues. CDR3 in DNA: TGTGCCAGCAGCGTAGGTAACGGGGGCTACGAGCAGTACTTC. It translates to CASSVGNGGYEQYF.

This sequence joins TRBV2 and TRBJ1-5, with D perhaps TRBD1 (5 bases). The CDR3 runs 14 residues. The germline CDR1 and CDR2 sequences are SNHLY and FYNNEI. The ends were cut back, 6 bases at V and 6 bases at J, with 15 bases in the middle. The CDR3 sequence: CASSFRGGSQPQHF. DNA for the CDR3: TGTGCCAGCAGCTTCCGGGGGGGGTCTCAGCCCCAGCATTTT. Drawing the rest from reference TRBV2 and TRBJ1-5, the complete variable domain is EPEVTQTPSHQVTQMGQEVILRCVPISNHLYFYWYRQILGQKVEFLVSFYNNEISEKSEIFDDQFSVERPDGSNFTLKIRSTKLEDSAMYFCASSFRGGSQPQHFGDGTRLSIL.

V usage is TRBV29-1 and J usage is TRBJ1-2; D call uncertain. V was pared by 6 bases and J by 4 bases, with 12 bases between. The CDR3 length is 12 residues. Germline CDR1 reads SQVTM; CDR2 reads ANQGSEA. This CDR3 is CSVVRDLYGYTF. The CDR3 nucleotides are TGCAGCGTAGTGAGGGATCTCTATGGCTACACCTTC.

The chain has TRBV15 and TRBJ2-3, with TRBD1 identical over 7 bases. The V gene's germline CDR1 is LNHNV and CDR2 YYDKDF (reference sequence). The CDR3 covers 16 residues. The V and J ends lost 3 bases and 2 bases, in that order; junction bases with no gene match: 8. CDR3 sequence reads: CATSRTGQSFTDTQYF. CDR3 nucleotide sequence: TGTGCCACCAGCAGGACGGGACAGTCGTTCACAGATACGCAGTATTTT.

The chain combines TRBV21-1 with TRBJ1-5; the table's D call, TRBD1, has no DNA check behind it. TRBV21-1 is termed a pseudogene. This CDR3 spans 16 amino acids. Here the CDR3 reads CASSFPRTDSNQPQHF. As DNA, the CDR3 is TGTGCCAGCAGCTTTCCGCGGACAGATAGCAATCAGCCCCAGCATTTT.

The V call is TRBV11-3, the J call TRBJ2-7, with D possibly matching TRBD2 (7 bases). The CDR3 spans 15 residues. Trimming took 5 bases from V and 2 from J, leaving 16 bases between them. In germline, CDR1 is SGHNT, CDR2 YENEEA. The CDR3: CASSDVWRGPYEQYF. The CDR3 DNA sequence: TGTGCCAGCAGCGATGTCTGGCGGGGGCCCTACGAGCAGTACTTC.

This sequence joins TRBV4-3 and TRBJ1-4, with 9 bases that match TRBD1. Unmatched junction bases numbered 5, after V lost 1 base and J lost 8 bases. The germline V gene encodes CDR1 LGHNA and CDR2 YSLEER. The CDR3 runs 15 residues. The CDR3 DNA sequence: TGCGCCAGCAGCCAAGCTGACAGGGGGTGGGAAAAACTGTTTTTT. Amino acid sequence: CASSQADRGWEKLFF.

The CDR3 loop is CASSQQGSSGNTIYF. CDR3 nucleotides: TGTGCCAGCAGCCAGCAGGGGTCCTCTGGAAACACCATATATTTT. The chain has TRBV3-1 (or the pseudogene TRBV3-2) and TRBJ1-3; D perhaps matches TRBD1 (6 bases). The CDR3 has 15 residues. Germline assignment: CDR1 LGHDT and CDR2 YNNKEL (reference sequence). V was pared by 3 bases and J by 0 bases, with 9 bases between.

V usage is TRBV5-8 and J usage is TRBJ2-7; the match to TRBD2 covers 8 bases. CDR1 is SGHTS and CDR2 is YDEGEE in the germline V gene. V was clipped by 5 bases and J by 7 bases; unmatched bases: 5. The CDR3 runs 12 residues. The CDR3 here is CASRAGGREQYF. CDR3 nucleotides: TGTGCCAGCAGGGCGGGGGGCAGAGAGCAGTACTTC.

The J gene is TRBJ2-1, the V gene TRBV12-3 or TRBV12-4; D is ambiguous. The CDR3 runs 12 residues. V was cut by 0 bases and J by 5 bases, with 2 bases left in between. CDR3 amino acids: CASSLADNEQFF. The CDR3 nucleotides are TGTGCCAGCAGTTTAGCCGACAATGAGCAGTTCTTC.

The J gene is TRBJ2-3, the V gene TRBV12-3 or TRBV12-4; D gene ambiguous. The CDR3 is made up of 13 amino acids. Trimming stripped 5 bases from V and 3 bases from J, with 9 bases between. CDR3 loop: CASSDLGTDTQYF. The CDR3 nucleotides read TGTGCCAGCAGTGACCTAGGAACAGATACGCAGTATTTT.

The chain combines TRBV6-5 with TRBJ2-6; 7 bases are a match to TRBD1. Per germline, CDR1 MNHEY and CDR2 SVGAGI. CDR3 size: 15 residues. J lost 2 bases, V lost 6 bases, and 4 bases had no gene match. CDR3 sequence: CASRGTVTGANVLTF. CDR3 DNA sequence: TGTGCCAGCAGGGGGACAGTAACTGGGGCCAACGTCCTGACTTTC.

The chain has TRBV5-6 and TRBJ2-7; no clear D gene. CDR1 and CDR2 from the germline V gene are SGHDT and YYEEEE. The V gene lost 0 bases and the J gene lost 3 bases, with 10 bases spanning the gap. The CDR3 contains 14 residues. CDR3: CASSLGSRNYEQYF. For the CDR3, the DNA is TGTGCCAGCAGCTTGGGGTCCAGGAACTACGAGCAGTACTTC.

The rearrangement links TRBV4-3 to TRBJ1-4, with 9 bases fitting TRBD1. Per germline, CDR1 LGHNA and CDR2 YSLEER. CDR3 length equals 16 residues. J lost 2 bases, V lost 4 bases, and 5 bases had no gene match. In DNA, the CDR3 is TGCGCCAGCAGCCGGGGGGGACAGGGCACTAATGAAAAACTGTTTTTT. It yields the protein CASSRGGQGTNEKLFF.

This clone appeared a single time. This chain connects TRBV7-6 to TRBJ2-7; 8 positions match TRBD2. V lost 1 base and J lost 0; bases outside the gene matches: 8. There are 17 residues in the CDR3. The germline CDR1 and CDR2 sequences are SGHVS and FNYEAQ. The CDR3 DNA reads TGTGCCAGCAGCTTAGGCCCCAGCGGGGGCGGCTCCTACGAGCAGTACTTC. Its protein is CASSLGPSGGGSYEQYF.